These T cell receptor beta chains were read from a single sample in a study of response to subunit inactivated influenza vaccine. Each CDR3 protein gets one entry after TCRdb re-called the RT-PCR reads with MiXCR. The sample consists of about 480,000 distinct CDR3 sequences, over 10% of them appearing once. The material was PBMCs from blood, obtained roughly 45 days after vaccination. These receptors all stem from a man over 45 who received an inactivated influenza vaccine. Each CDR3 is given with its conserved first and last residue. Each record gives: D gene, clone size, V gene, J gene, CDR3 DNA, CDR3 protein. D genes are given only for firm matches. Clone size is given for some rows only: seen once, a few or many times, or a class if the clone is expanded.

.	.	TRBV12-3/TRBV12-4	TRBJ1-4	TGTGCCAGCAGCCGGGGGGATAATGAAAAACTGTTTTTT	CASSRGDNEKLFF
.	few	TRBV6-5	TRBJ2-3	TGTGCCAGCAGTTACACCGGTCGGGGGTTGGATACGCAGTATTTT	CASSYTGRGLDTQYF
TRBD2	.	TRBV10-2	TRBJ2-5	TGCGCCAGCAGTGACGGAAGACTAGCTATGGAGACCCAGTACTTC	CASSDGRLAMETQYF
.	.	TRBV6-1	TRBJ1-1	TGTGCCAGCATCCCGAGTTTAATGAACACTGAAGCTTTCTTT	CASIPSLMNTEAFF
TRBD2	few	TRBV12-3/TRBV12-4	TRBJ2-7	TGTGCCAGCAGTGGACTAGCGGGGGATTCCTACGAGCAGTACTTC	CASSGLAGDSYEQYF
TRBD1	many	TRBV27	TRBJ2-1	TGTGCCAGCAGTATGGGACAGGGGGCGCTTAATGAGCAGTTCTTC	CASSMGQGALNEQFF
.	few	TRBV4-2	TRBJ2-7	TGTGCCAGCAGCCCGAACCTAGCGCAGAGCTCCTACGAGCAGTACTTC	CASSPNLAQSSYEQYF
TRBD2	few	TRBV10-3	TRBJ2-7	TGTGCCACCAAACTAGCGGGAGGTTCATACGAGCAGTACTTC	CATKLAGGSYEQYF
TRBD2	.	TRBV20-1	TRBJ2-5	TGCAGTGCCACGTGTCTAGCGGACCAAGAGACCCAGTACTTC	CSATCLADQETQYF
TRBD2	many	TRBV20-1	TRBJ2-5	TGCAGTGACCGCCCGACCGGCGGGGGAGAGACCCAGTACTTC	CSDRPTGGGETQYF
.	few	TRBV10-1	TRBJ2-3	TGCGCCAGCAGTGAGTTGGGCTACACAGATACGCAGTATTTT	CASSELGYTDTQYF
TRBD1	many	TRBV5-1	TRBJ2-7	TGCGCCAGCAGCTTGGGCAGGGGGCTTGGCGAGCAGTACTTC	CASSLGRGLGEQYF
TRBD1	.	TRBV5-1	TRBJ2-7	TGCGCCAGCACAAATGTCAGGGGGTCCTACTACGAGCAGTACTTC	CASTNVRGSYYEQYF
.	many	TRBV4-1	TRBJ1-2	TGCGCCAGCAGCCAAGATGGTAATGGGGCATCAGCGGGCTACACCTTC	CASSQDGNGASAGYTF
.	.	TRBV29-1	TRBJ2-4	TGCAGCGTTCGCGTGGACAAAAACATTCAGTACTTC	CSVRVDKNIQYF